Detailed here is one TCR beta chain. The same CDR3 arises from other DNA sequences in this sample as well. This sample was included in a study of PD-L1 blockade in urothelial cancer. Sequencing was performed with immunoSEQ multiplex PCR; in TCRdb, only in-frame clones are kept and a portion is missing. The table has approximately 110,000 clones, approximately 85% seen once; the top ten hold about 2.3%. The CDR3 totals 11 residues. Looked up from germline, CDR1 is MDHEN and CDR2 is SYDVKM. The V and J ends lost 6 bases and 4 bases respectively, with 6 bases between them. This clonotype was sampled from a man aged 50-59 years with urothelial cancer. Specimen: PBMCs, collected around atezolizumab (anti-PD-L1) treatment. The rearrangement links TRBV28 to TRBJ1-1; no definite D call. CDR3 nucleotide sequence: TGTGCCAGCAGCCGGGGCACTGAAGCTTTCTTT. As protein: CASSRGTEAFF.